Listed below are T cell receptor beta chains from one sample, sequenced in a study. TCRdb fed the 5' RACE reads into MiXCR, producing one record per CDR3 protein. The sample records 50,000 to 80,000 distinct CDR3 sequences, roughly 22% being singletons. The sequenced sample was memory CD4+ T cells sorted from a lymph node. All receptors derive from a female donor with breast cancer. CDR3s include the opening cysteine and the closing phenylalanine or tryptophan. The D gene is left open where the match is weak. Size values are once, few and many counts, or a class for expanded clones, and some rows have none.

>.|TRBD1|TRBJ1-2|TRBV5-1
CASSSTGHGYTF
TGCGCCAGCAGCTCGACAGGGCATGGCTACACCTTC
>many|.|TRBJ2-6|TRBV5-1
CASSPIVSGANVLTF
TGCGCCAGCAGCCCCATTGTCTCTGGGGCCAACGTCCTGACTTTC
>many|TRBD1|TRBJ1-5|TRBV5-1
CASRPGGSHGQPQHF
TGCGCCAGCAGACCAGGGGGCTCTCACGGTCAGCCCCAGCATTTT
>.|.|TRBJ2-7|TRBV12-3/TRBV12-4
CASSLNGGPYGQYF
TGTGCCAGCAGTTTAAACGGGGGACCCTACGGGCAGTACTTC
>.|TRBD1|TRBJ1-2|TRBV20-1
CSAMDRGRLLNYGYTF
TGCAGTGCCATGGACAGGGGGCGCCTCCTTAACTATGGCTACACCTTC
>.|.|TRBJ2-1|TRBV7-2
CATRRDNSYSEQFF
TGTGCCACCAGGAGGGACAACTCCTACAGTGAGCAGTTCTTC
>few|.|TRBJ2-1|TRBV9
CASSAYSGGEQFF
TGTGCCAGCAGCGCCTATAGTGGGGGTGAGCAGTTCTTC
>.|TRBD1|TRBJ2-6|TRBV11-1
CASSHRGQVPGANVLTF
TGTGCCAGCAGTCACAGGGGGCAAGTCCCTGGGGCCAACGTCCTGACTTTC
>.|.|TRBJ2-2|TRBV4-3
CASSQDGNSGELFF
TGCGCCAGCAGCCAAGATGGTAATAGCGGGGAGCTGTTTTTT
>few|.|TRBJ2-5|TRBV29-1
CSAEREVETQYF
TGCAGCGCCGAAAGGGAGGTAGAGACCCAGTACTTC
>.|.|TRBJ1-1|TRBV5-1
CASSLGHANTEALF
TGCGCCAGCAGCTTGGGACACGCGAACACTGAAGCTCTCTTT
>few|.|TRBJ1-5|TRBV5-1
CASSLDGGRTNQPQHF
TGCGCCAGCAGCTTGGATGGAGGGAGGACCAATCAGCCCCAGCATTTT
>.|.|TRBJ1-1|TRBV18
CASSRGNTGAFF
TGTGCCAGCTCACGGGGGAACACTGGAGCTTTCTTT